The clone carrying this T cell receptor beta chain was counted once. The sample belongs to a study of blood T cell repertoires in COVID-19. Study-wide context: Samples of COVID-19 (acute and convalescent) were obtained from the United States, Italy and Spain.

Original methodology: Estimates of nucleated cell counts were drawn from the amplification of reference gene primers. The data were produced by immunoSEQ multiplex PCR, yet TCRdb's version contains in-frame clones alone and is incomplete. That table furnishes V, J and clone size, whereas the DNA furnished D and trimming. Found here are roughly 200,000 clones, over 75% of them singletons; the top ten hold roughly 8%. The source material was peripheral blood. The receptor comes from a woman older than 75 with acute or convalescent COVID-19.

CDR3 residues: CSASASGGAGGKYF. DNA for the CDR3: TGCAGTGCTAGTGCTAGCGGGGGGGCTGGGGGAAAGTACTTC. The chain couples TRBV20-1 to TRBJ2-5, with TRBD2 identical over 12 bases. V lost 3 bases and J lost 12; bases outside the gene matches: 11. Germline values: CDR1 DFQATT, CDR2 SNEGSKA (reference sequence). The CDR3 length is 14 residues.